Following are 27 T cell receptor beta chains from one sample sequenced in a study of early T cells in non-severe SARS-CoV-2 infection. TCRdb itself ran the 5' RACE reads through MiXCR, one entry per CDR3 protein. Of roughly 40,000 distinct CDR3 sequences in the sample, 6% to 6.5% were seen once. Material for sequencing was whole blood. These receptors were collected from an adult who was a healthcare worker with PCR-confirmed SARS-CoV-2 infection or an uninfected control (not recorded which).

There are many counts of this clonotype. CDR3 amino acids: CASSFDSLSYEQYF. CDR3 coding DNA: TGTGCCAGCAGCTTTGACAGCCTATCCTACGAGCAGTACTTC. J is TRBJ2-7 and V is TRBV7-2; a weak D match, TRBD1 (5 bases). The CDR3 contains 14 residues. In germline, CDR1 is SGHTA, CDR2 FQGNSA. V was cut by 3 bases and J by 1 base, with 10 bases left in between.

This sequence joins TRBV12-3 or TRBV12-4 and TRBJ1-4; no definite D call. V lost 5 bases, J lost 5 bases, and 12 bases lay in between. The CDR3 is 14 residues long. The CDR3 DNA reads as TGTGCCAGCAGTGTTTCCCGGCCGAATGAAAAACTGTTTTTT. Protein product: CASSVSRPNEKLFF.

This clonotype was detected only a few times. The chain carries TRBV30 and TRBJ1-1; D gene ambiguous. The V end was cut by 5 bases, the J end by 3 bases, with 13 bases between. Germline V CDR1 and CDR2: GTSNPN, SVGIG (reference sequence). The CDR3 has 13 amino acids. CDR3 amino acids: CAWDYGPDTEAFF. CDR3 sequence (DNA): TGTGCCTGGGATTACGGGCCAGACACTGAAGCTTTCTTT.

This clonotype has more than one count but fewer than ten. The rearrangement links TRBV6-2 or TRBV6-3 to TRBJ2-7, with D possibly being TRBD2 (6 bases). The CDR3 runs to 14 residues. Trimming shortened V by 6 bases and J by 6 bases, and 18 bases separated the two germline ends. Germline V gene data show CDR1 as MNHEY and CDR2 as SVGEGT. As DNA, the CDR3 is TGTGCCAGCAGCCACGGGGAGGAGGCCGGCGAGCAGTACTTC. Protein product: CASSHGEEAGEQYF.

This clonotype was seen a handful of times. The CDR3, as DNA: TGTGCCTCGGCCGGGGCACGGAATTCACCCCTCCACTTT. This sequence encodes CASAGARNSPLHF. The chain employs TRBV30 and TRBJ1-6, with D possibly being TRBD1 (5 bases). The length of the CDR3 is 13 residues. Germline CDR1 reads GTSNPN; CDR2 reads SVGIG (reference sequence). Trimming stripped 7 bases from V and 7 bases from J, with 14 bases between.

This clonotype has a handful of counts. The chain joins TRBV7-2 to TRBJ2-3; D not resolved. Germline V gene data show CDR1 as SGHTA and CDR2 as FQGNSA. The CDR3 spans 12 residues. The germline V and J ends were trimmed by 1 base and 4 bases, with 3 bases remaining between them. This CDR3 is CASSLVADTQYF. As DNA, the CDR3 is TGTGCCAGCAGCTTAGTGGCAGATACGCAGTATTTT.

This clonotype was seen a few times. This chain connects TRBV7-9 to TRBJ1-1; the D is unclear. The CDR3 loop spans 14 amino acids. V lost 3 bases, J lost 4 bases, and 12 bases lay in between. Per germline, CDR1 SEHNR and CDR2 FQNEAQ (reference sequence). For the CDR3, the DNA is TGTGCCAGCAGCTTGGGCAGACGGGGCACTGAAGCTTTCTTT. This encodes CASSLGRRGTEAFF. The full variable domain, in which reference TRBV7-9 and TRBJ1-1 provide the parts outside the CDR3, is DTGVSQNPRHKITKRGQNVTFRCDPISEHNRLYWYRQTLGQGPEFLTYFQNEAQLEKSRLLSDRFSAERPKGSFSTLEIQRTEQGDSAMYLCASSLGRRGTEAFFGQGTRLTVV.

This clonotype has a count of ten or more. The CDR3 loop reads CASSQVGPETQYF. The CDR3 DNA reads TGTGCCAGCAGCCAAGTCGGCCCCGAGACCCAGTACTTC. V is TRBV3-1 and J is TRBJ2-5; no clear D gene. The V end was cut by 1 base, the J end by 5 bases, with 8 bases between. The CDR3 length is 13 residues. Germline values: CDR1 LGHDT, CDR2 YNNKEL (reference sequence).

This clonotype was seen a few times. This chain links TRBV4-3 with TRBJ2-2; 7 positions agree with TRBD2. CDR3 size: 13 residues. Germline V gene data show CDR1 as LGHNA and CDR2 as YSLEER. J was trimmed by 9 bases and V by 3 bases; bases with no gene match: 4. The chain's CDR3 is CASSQGGVRELFF. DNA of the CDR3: TGCGCCAGCAGCCAGGGGGGGGTCCGGGAGCTGTTTTTT.

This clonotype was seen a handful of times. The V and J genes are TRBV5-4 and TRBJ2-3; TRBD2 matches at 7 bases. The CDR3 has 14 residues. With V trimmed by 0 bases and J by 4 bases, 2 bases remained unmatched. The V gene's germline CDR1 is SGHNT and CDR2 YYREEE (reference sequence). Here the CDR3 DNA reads TGTGCCAGCAGCTTGGTGGGGGGGTCAGATACGCAGTATTTT. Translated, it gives CASSLVGGSDTQYF.

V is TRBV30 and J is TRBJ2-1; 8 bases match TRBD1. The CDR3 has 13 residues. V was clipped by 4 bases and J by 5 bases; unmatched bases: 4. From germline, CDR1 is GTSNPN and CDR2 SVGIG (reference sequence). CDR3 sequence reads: CAWNMDRDNEQFF. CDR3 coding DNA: TGTGCCTGGAATATGGACAGGGACAATGAGCAGTTCTTC.

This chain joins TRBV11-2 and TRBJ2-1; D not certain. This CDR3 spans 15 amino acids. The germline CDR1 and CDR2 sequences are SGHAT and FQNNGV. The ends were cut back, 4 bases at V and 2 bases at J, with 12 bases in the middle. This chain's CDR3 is CASSSASPTYNEQFF. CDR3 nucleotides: TGTGCCAGCAGCTCTGCCTCCCCAACCTACAATGAGCAGTTCTTC.

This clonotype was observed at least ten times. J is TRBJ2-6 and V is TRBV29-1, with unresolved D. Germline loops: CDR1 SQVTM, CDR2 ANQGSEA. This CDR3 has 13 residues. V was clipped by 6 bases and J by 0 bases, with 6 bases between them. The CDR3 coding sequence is TGCAGCGTAATGGGCTCTGGGGCCAACGTCCTGACTTTC. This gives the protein CSVMGSGANVLTF.

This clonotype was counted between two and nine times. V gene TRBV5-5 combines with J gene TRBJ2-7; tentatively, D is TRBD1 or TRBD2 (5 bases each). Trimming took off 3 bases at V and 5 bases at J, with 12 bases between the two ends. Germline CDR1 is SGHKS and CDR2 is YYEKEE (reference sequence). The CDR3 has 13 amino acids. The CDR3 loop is CASSYPGRNEQYF. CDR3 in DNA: TGTGCCAGCAGCTACCCGGGACGGAACGAGCAGTACTTC.

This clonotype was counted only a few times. The CDR3 is CASTEITSGELFF. The CDR3 nucleotides are TGTGCCAGCACGGAGATAACATCCGGGGAGCTGTTTTTT. This chain links TRBV6-5 with TRBJ2-2; D gene uncertain. Looked up from germline, CDR1 is MNHEY and CDR2 is SVGAGI. The CDR3 consists of 13 residues. V lost 7 bases, J lost 6 bases, and 12 bases lay in between.

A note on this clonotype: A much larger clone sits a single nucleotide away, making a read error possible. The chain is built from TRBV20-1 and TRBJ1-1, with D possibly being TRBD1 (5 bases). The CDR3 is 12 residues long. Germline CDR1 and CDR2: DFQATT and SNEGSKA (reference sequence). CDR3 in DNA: TGCAGTACTAGCGGAGGGGAGACTGAAGCTTTCTTT. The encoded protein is CSTSGGETEAFF.

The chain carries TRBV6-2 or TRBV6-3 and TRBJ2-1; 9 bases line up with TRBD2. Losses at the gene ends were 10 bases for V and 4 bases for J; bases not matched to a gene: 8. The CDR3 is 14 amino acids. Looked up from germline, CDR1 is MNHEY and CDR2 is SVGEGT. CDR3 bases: TGTGCCATCTCGGGACTAGCAGAGTACAATGAGCAGTTCTTC. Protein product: CAISGLAEYNEQFF.

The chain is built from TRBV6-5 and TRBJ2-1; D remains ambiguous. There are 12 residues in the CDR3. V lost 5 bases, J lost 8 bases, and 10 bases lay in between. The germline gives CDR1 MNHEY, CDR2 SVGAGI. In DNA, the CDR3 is TGTGCCAGCAGTCGAACAGAGGATGAGCAGTTCTTC. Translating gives CASSRTEDEQFF.

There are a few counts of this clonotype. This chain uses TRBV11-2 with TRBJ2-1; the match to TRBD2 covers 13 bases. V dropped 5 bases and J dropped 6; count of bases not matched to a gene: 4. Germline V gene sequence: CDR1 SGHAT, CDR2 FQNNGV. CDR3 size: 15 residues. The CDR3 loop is CASSLLAGGSNEQFF. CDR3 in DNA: TGTGCCAGCAGCCTACTAGCGGGGGGGAGCAATGAGCAGTTCTTC.

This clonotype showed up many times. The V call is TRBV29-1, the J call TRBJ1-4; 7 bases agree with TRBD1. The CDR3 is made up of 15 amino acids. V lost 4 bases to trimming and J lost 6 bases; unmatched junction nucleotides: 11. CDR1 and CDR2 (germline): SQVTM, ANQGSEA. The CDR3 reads CSVVPHETGYEKLFF. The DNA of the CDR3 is TGCAGCGTTGTTCCCCACGAGACAGGGTATGAAAAACTGTTTTTT. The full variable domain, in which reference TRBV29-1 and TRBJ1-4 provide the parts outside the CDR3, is SAVISQKPSRDICQRGTSLTIQCQVDSQVTMMFWYRQQPGQSLTLIATANQGSEATYESGFVIDKFPISRPNLTFSTLTVSNMSPEDSSIYLCSVVPHETGYEKLFFGSGTQLSVL.

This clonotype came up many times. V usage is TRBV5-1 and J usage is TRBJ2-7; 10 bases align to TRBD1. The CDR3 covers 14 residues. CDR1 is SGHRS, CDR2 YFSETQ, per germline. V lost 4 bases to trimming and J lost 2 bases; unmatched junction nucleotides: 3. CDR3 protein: CASSDGQGAYEQYF. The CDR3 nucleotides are TGCGCCAGCAGCGATGGACAGGGGGCCTACGAGCAGTACTTC.

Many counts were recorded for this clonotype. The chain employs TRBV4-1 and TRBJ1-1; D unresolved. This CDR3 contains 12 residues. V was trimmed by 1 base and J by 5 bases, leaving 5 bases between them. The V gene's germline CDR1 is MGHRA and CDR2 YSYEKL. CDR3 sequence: CASSQGTTEAFF. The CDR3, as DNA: TGCGCCAGCAGCCAAGGGACTACTGAAGCTTTCTTT.

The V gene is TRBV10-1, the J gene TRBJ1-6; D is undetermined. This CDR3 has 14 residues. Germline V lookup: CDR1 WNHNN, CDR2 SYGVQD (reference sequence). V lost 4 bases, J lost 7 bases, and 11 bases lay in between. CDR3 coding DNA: TGCGCCAGCAGTGTAGGCCCTGGGAATTCACCCCTCCACTTT. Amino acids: CASSVGPGNSPLHF.

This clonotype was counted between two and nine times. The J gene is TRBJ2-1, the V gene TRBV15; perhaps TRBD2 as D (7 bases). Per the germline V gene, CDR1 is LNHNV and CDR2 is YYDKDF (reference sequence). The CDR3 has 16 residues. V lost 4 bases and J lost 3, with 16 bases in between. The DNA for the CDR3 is TGTGCCACCAGCACCCTGGGGGGGGCCGGCTACAATGAGCAGTTCTTC. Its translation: CATSTLGGAGYNEQFF. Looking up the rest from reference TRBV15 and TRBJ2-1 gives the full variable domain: DAMVIQNPRYQVTQFGKPVTLSCSQTLNHNVMYWYQQKSSQAPKLLFHYYDKDFNNEADTPDNFQSRRPNTSFCFLDIRSPGLGDTAMYLCATSTLGGAGYNEQFFGPGTRLTVL.

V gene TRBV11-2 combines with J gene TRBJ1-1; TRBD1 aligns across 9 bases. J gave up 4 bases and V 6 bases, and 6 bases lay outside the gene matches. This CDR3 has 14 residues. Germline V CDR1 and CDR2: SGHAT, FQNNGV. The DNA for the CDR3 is TGTGCCAGCAGTGCGGACAGGGGCGGCACTGAAGCTTTCTTT. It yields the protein CASSADRGGTEAFF.

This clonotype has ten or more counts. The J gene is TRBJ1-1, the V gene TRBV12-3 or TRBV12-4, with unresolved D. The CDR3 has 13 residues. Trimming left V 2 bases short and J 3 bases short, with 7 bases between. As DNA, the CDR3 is TGTGCCAGCAGTTTAACAACCTACACTGAAGCTTTCTTT. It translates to CASSLTTYTEAFF.

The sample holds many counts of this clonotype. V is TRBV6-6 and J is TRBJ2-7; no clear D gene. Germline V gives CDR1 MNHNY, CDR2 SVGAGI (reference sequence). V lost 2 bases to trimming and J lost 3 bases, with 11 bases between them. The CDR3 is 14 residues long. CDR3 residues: CASSYASEIYEQYF. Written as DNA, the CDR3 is TGTGCCAGCAGTTACGCCTCCGAGATCTACGAGCAGTACTTC.